The clone carrying this TCR beta chain was observed a handful of times. The data derive from a study of blood T cell repertoires in COVID-19. Study details: Researchers got acute and convalescent COVID-19 samples from the United States, Italy and Spain.

V was clipped by 0 bases and J by 5 bases, with 8 bases between them. The CDR3 loop spans 13 amino acids. The germline V gene has CDR1 GTSNPN and CDR2 SVGIG (reference sequence). Original data processing: Estimation of nucleated cell counts was performed using reference gene primer amplification. Some clones are missing from TCRdb's copy, which holds only in-frame ones; the method was immunoSEQ multiplex PCR. V and J calls plus clone size are reproduced from that table; the DNA served to infer D and trimming. The table has 90,000 to 150,000 clones, 87% seen once. The TCR comes from a woman between 45 and 60 years old with acute or convalescent COVID-19. Sequencing was performed on peripheral blood. The chain combines TRBV30 with TRBJ2-1; the D is unclear. For the CDR3, the DNA is TGTGCCTGGAGTGTACTTAGAAACAATGAGCAGTTCTTC. This sequence encodes CAWSVLRNNEQFF. The entire variable domain, with the rest obtained from reference TRBV30 and TRBJ2-1, is as follows: SQTIHQWPATLVQPVGSPLSLECTVEGTSNPNLYWYRQAAGRGLQLLFYSVGIGQISSEVPQNLSASRPQDRQFILSSKKLLLSDSGFYLCAWSVLRNNEQFFGPGTRLTVL.